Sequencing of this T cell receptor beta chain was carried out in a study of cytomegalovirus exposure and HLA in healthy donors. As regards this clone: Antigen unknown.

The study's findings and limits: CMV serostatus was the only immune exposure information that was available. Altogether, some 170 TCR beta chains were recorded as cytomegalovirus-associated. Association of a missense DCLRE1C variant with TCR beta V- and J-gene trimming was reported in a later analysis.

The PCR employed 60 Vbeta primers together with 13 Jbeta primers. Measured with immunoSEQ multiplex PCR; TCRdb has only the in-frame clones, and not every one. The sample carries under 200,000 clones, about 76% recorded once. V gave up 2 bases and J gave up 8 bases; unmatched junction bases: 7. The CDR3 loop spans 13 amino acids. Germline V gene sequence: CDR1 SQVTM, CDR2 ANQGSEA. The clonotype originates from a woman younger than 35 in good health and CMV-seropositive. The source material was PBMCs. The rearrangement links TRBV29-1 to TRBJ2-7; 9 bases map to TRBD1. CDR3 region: CSVETGGGIKQYF. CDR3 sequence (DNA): TGCAGCGTTGAAACAGGGGGCGGAATCAAGCAGTACTTC.